These 22 T cell receptor beta chains were sequenced from one sample in a study of T cells in Graves' hyperthyroidism and ophthalmopathy. What was amplified from RNA transcripts were TCR beta CDR3 regions. The study used the HTBI primer set for a first-round RT-PCR of the TCR CDR3. TCRdb reprocessed the multiplex PCR reads with MiXCR, giving one entry per CDR3 protein. The data show some 300,000 distinct CDR3 sequences, with approximately 12% seen just once and around 7.9% held by the top ten. What was sequenced was blood. These receptor sequences come from a woman aged 30 to 39 with Graves' hyperthyroidism that later progressed to Graves' ophthalmopathy.

The table lists this clonotype with many counts. V and J are TRBV6-1 and TRBJ2-7, with D perhaps TRBD1 or TRBD2 (6 bases each). This CDR3 comprises 14 residues. V lost 10 bases, J lost 3 bases, and 19 bases lay in between. CDR1 and CDR2 (germline): MNHNS, SASEGT. CDR3 DNA sequence: TGTGCCACCGACGGAGGGGGACATTTCTACGAGCAGTACTTC. This sequence encodes CATDGGGHFYEQYF.

This clonotype was picked up many times. The chain is built from TRBV2 and TRBJ1-1, with D possibly TRBD1 on 5 matching bases. The CDR3 is 14 amino acids. Trimming cost V 3 bases and J 0 bases, with 8 bases left between them. Germline V gene sequence: CDR1 SNHLY, CDR2 FYNNEI. CDR3 sequence reads: CASSDPGMNTEAFF. CDR3 nucleotide sequence: TGTGCCAGCAGTGACCCAGGGATGAACACTGAAGCTTTCTTT.

This clonotype was seen a few times. This chain uses TRBV6-1 with TRBJ1-2; tentative D call: TRBD1 (6 bases). The V gene lost 8 bases and the J gene lost 6 bases, with 19 bases spanning the gap. CDR1 is MNHNS, CDR2 SASEGT, per germline. The CDR3 covers 14 residues. CDR3 in DNA: TGTGCCAGCGGCCGTACCGGGACACCAAATGGCTACACCTTC. It encodes CASGRTGTPNGYTF.

As for this clonotype: A read error may be the cause here, since a much bigger clone is one base away. As DNA, the CDR3 is TGTGCCAGTGGTATAGTGGGATCCTCCTACGAGCAGTACTTC. This gives the protein CASGIVGSSYEQYF. The genes are TRBV19 and TRBJ2-7; D gene uncertain. CDR3 length equals 14 residues. CDR1 is LNHDA, CDR2 SQIVND, per germline (reference sequence).

The V call is TRBV6-1, the J call TRBJ1-5; weak D call: TRBD1 (6 bases). CDR1 and CDR2 from the germline V gene are MNHNS and SASEGT. CDR3 length: 16 amino acids. Trimming pared 0 bases from V and 0 bases from J, leaving 9 bases between. CDR3 protein: CASSEAPGDSNQPQHF. The CDR3 DNA reads as TGTGCCAGCAGTGAAGCCCCAGGGGATAGCAATCAGCCCCAGCATTTT.

This clonotype was seen many times. This chain connects TRBV11-2 to TRBJ2-2, with TRBD2 matching 11 bases. This CDR3 contains 16 residues. V trimming: 3 bases; J trimming: 6 bases; junction bases outside the gene matches: 6. Germline assignment: CDR1 SGHAT and CDR2 FQNNGV. The DNA for the CDR3 is TGTGCCAGCAGCTTTGGTAGCGGGAGGGTCGCCGGGGAGCTGTTTTTT. It is translated as CASSFGSGRVAGELFF.

V and J are TRBV5-6 and TRBJ2-5, with D unclear. The CDR3 totals 15 residues. CDR1 SGHDT and CDR2 YYEEEE come from the germline V gene. V was cut by 4 bases and J by 1 base, with 14 bases left in between. The CDR3 sequence: CASSGWTNLQETQYF. Here the CDR3 DNA reads TGTGCCAGCAGCGGGTGGACGAACCTCCAAGAGACCCAGTACTTC.

This clonotype showed up many times. The chain carries TRBV10-3 and TRBJ2-7; TRBD2 matches at 9 bases. This CDR3 comprises 13 residues. The V and J ends lost 7 bases and 3 bases, in that order; junction bases with no gene match: 4. Germline V gene lookup returns CDR1 ENHRY and CDR2 SYGVKD. The CDR3 is CAITGSGSYEQYF. For the CDR3, the DNA is TGTGCCATCACAGGTAGCGGGAGCTACGAGCAGTACTTC.

This clonotype was counted many times. This chain's CDR3 is CASTRAGGLTGELFF. In nucleotides, the CDR3 is TGTGCCAGCACTAGAGCGGGAGGGCTAACCGGGGAGCTGTTTTTT. This chain joins TRBV12-3 or TRBV12-4 and TRBJ2-2; 10 nucleotides align to TRBD2. The V gene end was trimmed by 7 bases and the J gene end by 5 bases; junction bases not matched to a gene: 7. The CDR3 sequence is 15 residues long.

V usage is TRBV14 and J usage is TRBJ2-1, with 13 bases identical to TRBD2. V lost 4 bases and J lost 8; bases outside the gene matches: 8. Germline loops: CDR1 SGHDN, CDR2 FVKESK. The CDR3 totals 16 residues. As DNA, the CDR3 is TGTGCCAGCAGCCTCAGGACTAGCGGGAGTAACGATGAGCAGTTCTTC. Translating gives CASSLRTSGSNDEQFF.

Ten or more counts support this clonotype. The genes are TRBV6-1 and TRBJ1-5; a weak D match, TRBD1 (5 bases). Trimming shortened V by 7 bases and J by 1 base, and 11 bases separated the two germline ends. The CDR3 spans 14 residues. Germline values: CDR1 MNHNS, CDR2 SASEGT. The DNA of the CDR3 is TGTGCCAGCAACCTTGGACACAGCAATCAGCCCCAGCATTTT. This gives the protein CASNLGHSNQPQHF.

This clonotype was detected many times. The genes are TRBV11-3 and TRBJ2-1; TRBD1 aligns across 7 bases. CDR1 and CDR2 (germline): SGHNT, YENEEA. With 0 bases clipped from V and 9 bases from J, the junction kept 11 bases outside the gene matches. This CDR3 contains 16 residues. The chain's CDR3 is CASSLDSGQGVLEQFF. The CDR3 DNA sequence: TGTGCCAGCAGCTTAGATTCGGGGCAGGGGGTTCTTGAGCAGTTCTTC.

This chain uses TRBV29-1 with TRBJ1-4, with D uncertain. The CDR3 is 12 amino acids. Trimming shortened V by 4 bases and J by 7 bases, and 10 bases separated the two germline ends. CDR1 SQVTM and CDR2 ANQGSEA come from the germline V gene. CDR3 sequence reads: CSVGGDGEKLFF. In nucleotides, the CDR3 is TGCAGCGTTGGCGGGGATGGTGAAAAACTGTTTTTT.

This clonotype came up many times. CDR3 residues: CASRPGGGSSGANVLTF. The CDR3, as DNA: TGTGCCAGCAGACCGGGTGGCGGGAGCTCTGGGGCCAACGTCCTGACTTTC. This chain links TRBV3-1 with TRBJ2-6; TRBD2 matches 7 bases. The CDR3 is 17 residues long. Per the germline V gene, CDR1 is LGHDT and CDR2 is YNNKEL (reference sequence). V dropped 6 bases and J dropped 0; count of bases not matched to a gene: 8. Supplemented by reference TRBV3-1 and TRBJ2-6, the full variable domain reads DTAVSQTPKYLVTQMGNDKSIKCEQNLGHDTMYWYKQDSKKFLKIMFSYNNKELIINETVPNRFSPKSPDKAHLNLHINSLELGDSAVYFCASRPGGGSSGANVLTFGAGSRLTVL.

This clonotype was counted ten times or more. The CDR3 sequence is CASSWGNEAFF. CDR3 sequence (DNA): TGTGCCAGCAGTTGGGGTAATGAAGCTTTCTTT. The chain carries TRBV6-2 or TRBV6-3 and TRBJ1-1; D gene unclear. V lost 4 bases, J lost 7 bases, and 7 bases lay in between. Germline CDR1 is MNHEY and CDR2 is SVGEGT. This CDR3 comprises 11 residues.

In this sample, this clonotype turned up many times. CDR3 region: CASSFRVVDTGELFF. The CDR3 DNA reads as TGTGCCAGCAGCTTCAGGGTAGTGGACACCGGGGAGCTGTTTTTT. V is TRBV11-2 and J is TRBJ2-2; TRBD1 is a possible D gene (5 bases). The CDR3 is made up of 15 amino acids. Trimming removed 3 bases from V and 3 bases from J, with 11 bases in between. Germline V gene sequence: CDR1 SGHAT, CDR2 FQNNGV.

In the case of this clonotype: A read error is possible here, since a much larger clone lies one base away. This chain joins TRBV28 and TRBJ2-1; weak D call: TRBD2 (6 bases). This CDR3 region has 15 residues. V lost 3 bases and J 4 bases, leaving 13 bases between the germline ends. In germline, CDR1 is MDHEN, CDR2 SYDVKM. This CDR3 reads CASSLPSEIYNEQFF. CDR3 sequence (DNA): TGTGCCAGCAGTTTGCCTAGCGAGATTTACAATGAGCAGTTCTTC.

The sample holds many counts of this clonotype. The chain recombines TRBV6-6 with TRBJ1-2; D not resolved. CDR3 size: 14 residues. V was shortened by 0 bases and J by 2 bases, with 7 bases between the two germline ends. From germline, CDR1 is MNHNY and CDR2 SVGAGI (reference sequence). In nucleotides, the CDR3 is TGTGCCAGCAGTTACTCGGGCTTCAACTATGGCTACACCTTC. Translated: CASSYSGFNYGYTF.

This clonotype was detected many times. This rearrangement joins TRBV27 to TRBJ1-5; 8 positions agree with TRBD1. CDR1 MNHEY and CDR2 SMNVEV come from the germline V gene (reference sequence). This CDR3 is built from 15 residues. Unmatched junction bases numbered 9, after V lost 5 bases and J lost 6 bases. The chain's CDR3 is CASSPRQGAGQPQHF. Written as DNA, the CDR3 is TGTGCCAGCAGTCCGCGTCAGGGGGCGGGTCAGCCCCAGCATTTT.

This clonotype occurred once. A read error may be the cause here, since a much bigger clone is one base away. Without the conserved terminal phenylalanine or tryptophan, this CDR3 likely stems from a read error. The chain employs TRBV7-2 and TRBJ1-5, with D maybe TRBD1 (5 bases). Germline-derived CDR1 and CDR2 are SGHTA and FQGNSA. Trimming took off 1 base at V and 6 bases at J, with 10 bases between the two ends. The CDR3 has 14 residues. CDR3 residues: CASSLEGESQPQHL. DNA of the CDR3: TGTGCCAGCAGCTTAGAAGGGGAAAGTCAGCCCCAGCATCTT.

This clonotype has a handful of counts. The chain recombines TRBV4-2 with TRBJ2-2, with 8 positions matching TRBD2. This CDR3 has 18 residues. V lost 3 bases and J lost 3; bases outside the gene matches: 12. Germline assignment: CDR1 LGHNA and CDR2 YNFKEQ. DNA for the CDR3: TGTGCCAGCAGCCACGCCCCTGGAGCGGGAGTACACACCGGGGAGCTGTTTTTT. Residues: CASSHAPGAGVHTGELFF.

This clonotype was seen many times. V is TRBV28 and J is TRBJ2-3, with a possible D match to TRBD2 (7 bases). This CDR3 comprises 15 residues. Germline V CDR1 and CDR2: MDHEN, SYDVKM. The V and J ends lost 6 bases and 9 bases respectively, with 22 bases between them. DNA of the CDR3: TGTGCCAGCAGAAGCTCACAGGGAGGGTGGGGGACGCAGTATTTT. Protein: CASRSSQGGWGTQYF.